These 31 T cell receptor beta chains share one sample of origin, sequenced in a study of control samples from healthy donors and cancer patients. Libraries were prepared by immunoSEQ multiplex PCR; TCRdb keeps only in-frame clonotypes and omits some of them. The profile shows 98,000 or so clones, roughly four fifths of them singletons. The sample was blood. The receptors here all came from a man aged 60-69 years in good health.

CDR3 nucleotide sequence: TGTGCCAGCAGCCGACGGGTTGCCGACACAGATACGCAGTATTTT. It codes for CASSRRVADTDTQYF. This chain joins TRBV6-5 and TRBJ2-3; D gene unclear. The germline CDR1 and CDR2 sequences are MNHEY and SVGAGI. V was cut by 6 bases and J by 2 bases, with 15 bases left in between. This CDR3 is 15 amino acids long.

V gene TRBV6-4 combines with J gene TRBJ1-5, with TRBD1 identical over 7 bases. CDR3 length: 18 residues. Looked up from germline, CDR1 is MRHNA and CDR2 is SNTAGT. J gave up 0 bases and V 6 bases, and 14 bases lay outside the gene matches. For the CDR3, the DNA is TGTGCCAGCAGCATAAACTCGGGACAGCACTATAGCAATCAGCCCCAGCATTTT. It specifies CASSINSGQHYSNQPQHF.

The chain uses TRBV24-1 and TRBJ2-7; 7 bases align to TRBD1. Germline lookup yields CDR1 KGHDR and CDR2 SFDVKD. Trimming at V came to 3 bases and at J to 2 bases, leaving 24 bases not matched to a gene. This CDR3 contains 21 residues. CDR3 in amino acids: CATSDPHRSTGPAEYAYEQYF. The CDR3 DNA reads TGTGCCACCAGTGATCCTCATCGATCGACAGGGCCGGCAGAATACGCCTACGAGCAGTACTTC.

This clone was seen only once. The rearrangement links TRBV6-5 to TRBJ1-6, with D unclear. This CDR3 is 12 amino acids long. From germline, CDR1 is MNHEY and CDR2 SVGAGI. V lost 2 bases and J 10 bases, leaving 6 bases between the germline ends. Here the CDR3 DNA reads TGTGCCAGCAGTTACGAGGGATCACCCCTCCACTTT. Protein product: CASSYEGSPLHF.

The rearrangement joins TRBV6-5 to TRBJ1-1; 7 positions agree with TRBD1. Germline CDR1 MNHEY, CDR2 SVGAGI. The CDR3 totals 14 residues. The ends lost 6 bases at V and 6 bases at J; junction bases unmatched: 10. CDR3 sequence (DNA): TGTGCCAGCAGCTCCAGCAGGGGGTTCGCTGAAGCTTTCTTT. This codes for CASSSSRGFAEAFF.

The rearrangement links TRBV28 to TRBJ2-1; 7 bases map to TRBD2. This CDR3 has 16 amino acids. Germline V gene sequence: CDR1 MDHEN, CDR2 SYDVKM. CDR3: CNYSPRGSGLGNEQFF. The CDR3 DNA reads as TGTAATTACTCACCTCGGGGTAGCGGGCTGGGCAATGAGCAGTTCTTC.

This clone has just a few counts. This chain's CDR3 is CASSETGTGVNTEAFF. CDR3 coding DNA: TGTGCCAGCAGCGAAACCGGGACAGGTGTGAACACTGAAGCTTTCTTT. The rearrangement joins TRBV9 to TRBJ1-1; 8 bases align to TRBD1. This CDR3 comprises 16 residues. J was trimmed by 0 bases and V by 3 bases; bases with no gene match: 7. CDR1 is SGDLS and CDR2 is YYNGEE in the germline V gene. The complete variable domain, with remaining parts taken from reference TRBV9 and TRBJ1-1, reads DSGVTQTPKHLITATGQRVTLRCSPRSGDLSVYWYQQSLDQGLQFLIQYYNGEERAKGNILERFSAQQFPDLHSELNLSSLELGDSALYFCASSETGTGVNTEAFFGQGTRLTVV.

This clone appeared once. The chain couples TRBV19 to TRBJ2-1, with TRBD2 matching 9 bases. Germline-derived CDR1 and CDR2 are LNHDA and SQIVND (reference sequence). This CDR3 spans 15 amino acids. Trimming at V came to 7 bases and at J to 6 bases, leaving 10 bases not matched to a gene. The CDR3 DNA is TGTGCCAGTACCGAGACTAGCGGAAGGATCAATGAGCAGTTCTTC. Translation gives CASTETSGRINEQFF.

V is TRBV4-1 and J is TRBJ2-7; 10 nucleotides align to TRBD2. V lost 3 bases, J lost 2 bases, and 10 bases stayed unmatched. CDR1 is MGHRA, CDR2 YSYEKL, per germline. The CDR3 contains 17 residues. As DNA, the CDR3 is TGCGCCAGCAGCCAGGCCTTCCTAGCGGGAGCGGCCTACGAGCAGTACTTC. It codes for CASSQAFLAGAAYEQYF.

The chain carries TRBV7-9 and TRBJ2-1, with D tentatively TRBD1 (6 bases). This CDR3 has 13 residues. CDR1 is SEHNR, CDR2 FQNEAQ, per germline (reference sequence). Deletions cut 6 bases from V and 3 bases from J, with 9 bases between. In DNA, the CDR3 is TGTGCCAGCAGGAGGGGGAACTACAATGAGCAGTTCTTC. This codes for CASRRGNYNEQFF.

This chain connects TRBV4-1 to TRBJ1-1, with D uncertain. CDR1 is MGHRA, CDR2 YSYEKL, per germline. Trimming removed 0 bases at V and 1 base at J, with 15 bases between. The length of the CDR3 is 17 residues. The CDR3, as DNA: TGCGCCAGCAGCCAAGAAGGAAACCGGGGAACGAACACTGAAGCTTTCTTT. Its translation is CASSQEGNRGTNTEAFF.

This chain joins TRBV7-2 and TRBJ2-3; a weak D match, TRBD2 (5 bases). CDR3 length: 17 amino acids. The germline V and J ends were trimmed by 7 bases and 6 bases, with 26 bases remaining between them. Germline lookup yields CDR1 SGHTA and CDR2 FQGNSA. CDR3 in DNA: TGTGCCAGCACCCTACCTATGGGAGCGTCGGGTGGGGATACGCAGTATTTT. Its translation: CASTLPMGASGGDTQYF.

This rearrangement joins TRBV30 to TRBJ2-2; maybe TRBD1 (5 bases). The CDR3 is 14 residues long. The germline gives CDR1 GTSNPN, CDR2 SVGIG (reference sequence). V lost 3 bases and J lost 0, with 8 bases in between. CDR3 in amino acids: CAWRGASNTGELFF. CDR3 nucleotide sequence: TGTGCCTGGAGAGGGGCGTCGAACACCGGGGAGCTGTTTTTT.

The J gene is TRBJ2-2, the V gene TRBV6-4, with a possible D match to TRBD2 (5 bases). This CDR3 region has 14 residues. Germline CDR1 and CDR2: MRHNA and SNTAGT. Trimming left V 2 bases short and J 6 bases short, with 10 bases between. CDR3 residues: CASSDKGESGELFF. CDR3 in DNA: TGTGCCAGCAGTGACAAGGGAGAGTCCGGGGAGCTGTTTTTT.

This clone has a single count. V usage is TRBV4-1 and J usage is TRBJ2-3; D is perhaps TRBD1 or TRBD2 (5 bases each). The germline V gene has CDR1 MGHRA and CDR2 YSYEKL. V lost 4 bases and J 1 base, leaving 24 bases between the germline ends. The CDR3 runs 19 residues. CDR3 sequence: CASSPIRGTTGIRTDTQYF. The CDR3 region has the DNA TGCGCCAGCAGCCCTATTAGGGGAACGACGGGGATTCGCACAGATACGCAGTATTTT.

This chain joins TRBV7-6 and TRBJ1-6; 9 bases match TRBD1. This CDR3 spans 14 amino acids. V was clipped by 1 base and J by 11 bases; unmatched bases: 3. Germline V gene data show CDR1 as SGHVS and CDR2 as FNYEAQ. The CDR3 nucleotides are TGTGCCAGCAGCTTAGACGGGACAGGGACACCCCTCCACTTT. It encodes CASSLDGTGTPLHF. The full variable domain, completed using reference TRBV7-6 and TRBJ1-6, is GAGVSQSPRYKVTKRGQDVALRCDPISGHVSLYWYRQALGQGPEFLTYFNYEAQQDKSGLPNDRFSAERPEGSISTLTIQRTEQRDSAMYRCASSLDGTGTPLHFGNGTRLTVT.

A few counts support this clone. The rearrangement links TRBV10-3 to TRBJ1-1; TRBD1 matches at 10 bases. Germline V lookup: CDR1 ENHRY, CDR2 SYGVKD. There are 15 residues in the CDR3. V trimming: 3 bases; J trimming: 7 bases; junction bases outside the gene matches: 8. CDR3: CAISEGTGALREAFF. The CDR3 DNA reads TGTGCCATCAGTGAAGGGACAGGGGCTCTCCGTGAAGCTTTCTTT.

CDR3 loop: CASSFGTGSTDTQYF. CDR3 DNA: TGTGCCAGCAGTTTTGGGACAGGTAGCACAGATACGCAGTATTTT. The V call is TRBV5-5, the J call TRBJ2-3; TRBD1 matches 8 bases. From germline, CDR1 is SGHKS and CDR2 YYEKEE (reference sequence). The CDR3 covers 15 residues. V trimming: 5 bases; J trimming: 0 bases; junction bases outside the gene matches: 5.

The V call is TRBV18, the J call TRBJ1-4; the D gene is possibly TRBD1 (6 bases). The ends were cut back, 6 bases at V and 8 bases at J, with 19 bases in the middle. The V gene's germline CDR1 is KGHSH and CDR2 LQKENI. The CDR3 is 15 amino acids. CDR3 sequence reads: CASSLPRGGVEKLFF. CDR3 DNA: TGTGCCAGCTCGCTACCGAGGGGGGGAGTGGAAAAACTGTTTTTT.

This clone has a handful of counts. This chain uses TRBV28 with TRBJ1-2, with D tentatively TRBD1 (6 bases). The CDR3 has 14 residues. Germline CDR1 and CDR2: MDHEN and SYDVKM. V lost 5 bases and J 8 bases, leaving 18 bases between the germline ends. The CDR3 sequence is CASSRPPGEGGYTF. The CDR3, as DNA: TGTGCCAGCAGTCGGCCCCCAGGGGAGGGGGGCTACACCTTC.

This clone has more than one count but fewer than ten. The J gene is TRBJ2-2, the V gene TRBV4-1, with D perhaps TRBD1 (6 bases). This CDR3 has 19 residues. Germline CDR1 reads MGHRA; CDR2 reads YSYEKL. V was clipped by 1 base and J by 4 bases, with 22 bases between them. In DNA, the CDR3 is TGCGCCAGCAGCCAAGGGATCCTGAGGAAAACAGGGACCACCGGGGAGCTGTTTTTT. Residues: CASSQGILRKTGTTGELFF.

The sample holds a few counts of this clone. This sequence joins TRBV5-5 and TRBJ2-7, with D perhaps TRBD1 or TRBD2 (5 bases each). This CDR3 is 12 amino acids long. Deletions cut 0 bases from V and 5 bases from J, with 6 bases between. Per germline, CDR1 SGHKS and CDR2 YYEKEE (reference sequence). The CDR3 loop reads CASSLVGDEQYF. The CDR3 DNA follows: TGTGCCAGCAGCTTGGTGGGGGACGAGCAGTACTTC.

This chain links TRBV19 with TRBJ1-5, with D perhaps TRBD1 (6 bases). Trimming cost V 5 bases and J 4 bases, with 18 bases left between them. CDR3 size: 16 residues. CDR1 LNHDA and CDR2 SQIVND come from the germline V gene (reference sequence). CDR3 region: CASSSGHQQGNQPQHF. The CDR3 nucleotides read TGTGCCAGTAGTTCCGGACATCAACAGGGAAATCAGCCCCAGCATTTT. Full variable domain (outside the CDR3, taken from reference TRBV19 and TRBJ1-5): DGGITQSPKYLFRKEGQNVTLSCEQNLNHDAMYWYRQDPGQGLRLIYYSQIVNDFQKGDIAEGYSVSREKKESFPLTVTSAQKNPTAFYLCASSSGHQQGNQPQHFGDGTRLSIL.

This clone has only one observation. The gene calls are TRBV5-1 and TRBJ1-1; D not certain. The V end lost 2 bases, the J end lost 4 bases, and 9 bases lay between the germline ends. The CDR3 contains 13 residues. Looked up from germline, CDR1 is SGHRS and CDR2 is YFSETQ. The CDR3 sequence is CASSFSRSTEAFF. Written as DNA, the CDR3 is TGCGCCAGCAGCTTTAGTCGGTCCACTGAAGCTTTCTTT. Combining the CDR3 with reference TRBV5-1 and TRBJ1-1 gives the whole variable domain KAGVTQTPRYLIKTRGQQVTLSCSPISGHRSVSWYQQTPGQGLQFLFEYFSETQRNKGNFPGRFSGRQFSNSRSEMNVSTLELGDSALYLCASSFSRSTEAFFGQGTRLTVV.

This sequence joins TRBV24-1 and TRBJ2-2, with a tentative D call TRBD1 (5 bases). There are 14 residues in the CDR3. Looked up from germline, CDR1 is KGHDR and CDR2 is SFDVKD. Deletions cut 10 bases from V and 0 bases from J, with 11 bases between. CDR3 in amino acids: CATMDTANTGELFF. The DNA for the CDR3 is TGTGCCACGATGGACACCGCGAACACCGGGGAGCTGTTTTTT.

The CDR3 region is CASSAIGQGAGEQYF. The CDR3 DNA follows: TGTGCCAGCAGCGCCATCGGACAGGGGGCGGGGGAGCAGTACTTC. The chain links TRBV2 to TRBJ2-7; TRBD1 agrees at 11 bases. The germline V gene encodes CDR1 SNHLY and CDR2 FYNNEI. The CDR3 runs 15 residues. V dropped 6 bases and J dropped 7; count of bases not matched to a gene: 11.

The chain recombines TRBV6-5 with TRBJ2-5, with 8 bases identical to TRBD1. Germline V lookup: CDR1 MNHEY, CDR2 SVGAGI. Trimming at V came to 6 bases and at J to 5 bases, leaving 11 bases not matched to a gene. The CDR3 runs 15 residues. The CDR3 DNA is TGTGCCAGCAGCCGTACTTCAGGGGGCTACGAGACCCAGTACTTC. Its translation: CASSRTSGGYETQYF.

The V and J genes are TRBV12-5 and TRBJ2-2; either TRBD1 or TRBD2 may fit D (5 bases each). With 0 bases removed from V and 2 bases from J, the gap between germline ends came to 10 bases. Looked up from germline, CDR1 is LGHNT and CDR2 is FRNRAP. CDR3 length: 16 amino acids. CDR3 coding DNA: TGTGCTAGTGGTTTGGTACTGGGGGTTAACACCGGGGAGCTGTTTTTT. It yields the protein CASGLVLGVNTGELFF.

The CDR3 region has the DNA TGCAGTGCTAGGGCGGGGAACGAGCAGTACTTC. It codes for CSARAGNEQYF. The V and J genes are TRBV20-1 and TRBJ2-7; tentatively, D is TRBD2 (6 bases). Looked up from germline, CDR1 is DFQATT and CDR2 is SNEGSKA (reference sequence). The CDR3 spans 11 residues. Trimming removed 3 bases from V and 5 bases from J, with 8 bases in between.

The chain joins TRBV28 to TRBJ2-1, with D perhaps given as TRBD1 or TRBD2 (6 bases each). CDR3 size: 15 residues. V was cut by 8 bases and J by 3 bases, with 17 bases left in between. Germline assignment: CDR1 MDHEN and CDR2 SYDVKM. Here the CDR3 reads CASLSGAPLYNEQFF. The CDR3 coding sequence is TGTGCCAGCCTCTCGGGGGCCCCCCTCTACAATGAGCAGTTCTTC.

V and J are TRBV29-1 and TRBJ2-1, with 9 bases lining up with TRBD2. CDR1 SQVTM and CDR2 ANQGSEA come from the germline V gene. Trimming removed 2 bases from V and 8 bases from J; junction bases left unmatched: 13. CDR3 length equals 16 residues. CDR3 DNA: TGCAGCGTTGAATCGGGTTCGAGCGGGAGGATGTATGAGCAGTTCTTC. This codes for CSVESGSSGRMYEQFF.